This TCR beta chain was identified in a study of ipilimumab plus nivolumab after autologous stem cell transplantation. About the research overall: Both relapsed and primary refractory DLBCL were included.

The length of the CDR3 is 14 residues. The trim removed 7 bases at V and 4 bases at J, leaving 5 bases unmatched. Germline V CDR1 and CDR2: SGHRS, YFSETQ. Assay: immunoSEQ multiplex PCR; the TCRdb copy retains only in-frame clones and omits some. The table lists 15,000 or so clones, around four fifths of them singletons. This chain connects TRBV5-1 to TRBJ2-7; 13 nucleotides line up with TRBD2. This TCR was recovered from a male donor with diffuse large B-cell lymphoma. Sequenced material: PBMCs, taken in a trial of ipilimumab plus nivolumab as post-transplant consolidation. The CDR3 sequence: CASQTSGGSYEQYF. CDR3 nucleotide sequence: TGCGCCAGCCAGACTAGCGGGGGGTCTTACGAGCAGTACTTC.